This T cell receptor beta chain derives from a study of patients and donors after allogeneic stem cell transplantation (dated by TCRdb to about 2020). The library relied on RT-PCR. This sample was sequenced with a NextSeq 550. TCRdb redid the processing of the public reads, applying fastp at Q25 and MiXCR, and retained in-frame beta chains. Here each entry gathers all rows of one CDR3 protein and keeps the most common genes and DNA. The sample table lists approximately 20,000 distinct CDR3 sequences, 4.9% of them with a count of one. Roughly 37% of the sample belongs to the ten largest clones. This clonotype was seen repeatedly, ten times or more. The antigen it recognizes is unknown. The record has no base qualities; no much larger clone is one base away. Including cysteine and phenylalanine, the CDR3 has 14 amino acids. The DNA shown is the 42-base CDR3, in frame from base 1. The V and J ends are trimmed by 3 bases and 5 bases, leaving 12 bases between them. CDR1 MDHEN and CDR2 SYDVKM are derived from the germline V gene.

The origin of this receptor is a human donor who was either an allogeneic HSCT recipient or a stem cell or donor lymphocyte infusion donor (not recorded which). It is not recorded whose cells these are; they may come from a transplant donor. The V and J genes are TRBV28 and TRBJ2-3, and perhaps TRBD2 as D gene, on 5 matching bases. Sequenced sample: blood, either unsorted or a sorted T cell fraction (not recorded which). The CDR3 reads CASSFAGPGDTQYF. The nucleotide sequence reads TGTGCCAGCAGTTTCGCGGGTCCAGGAGATACGCAGTATTTT.